This T cell receptor beta chain was captured by sequencing in a study of HIV-infected children after antiretroviral therapy interruption. Unique molecular identifiers were included in an RNA-based 3' RACE TCR library. Using its own MiXCR run on the 3' RACE reads, TCRdb lists one record per CDR3 protein. Among about 7,000 distinct CDR3 sequences listed, roughly 15% were seen once. Stated treatment: PENTA 11 planned treatment interruption arm or continuous ART arm. V lost 5 bases and J lost 4, with 13 bases in between. This CDR3 has 14 amino acids. This clonotype was seen more than once but under ten times.

The chain joins TRBV12-3 or TRBV12-4 to TRBJ2-3, with D perhaps matching TRBD1 (6 bases). Specimen: CD45RO+ CD8+ T cells from PBMCs, pooled from several time points, collected from a donor given antiretroviral therapy, either interrupted or continuous. Documented subset: memory CD8+ CD45RO+ CD45RA- T cells. The TCR originated in a pool of human donors with HIV. CDR3 region: CASSMDSNPDTQYF. The CDR3 DNA reads TGTGCCAGCAGTATGGACAGTAATCCAGATACGCAGTATTTT.